This entry concerns a single T cell receptor beta chain. Original processing methods: Using reference gene primer amplification, nucleated cell counts were estimated. Sequencing used immunoSEQ multiplex PCR; TCRdb keeps in-frame clones, though not all of them. Clonal size and the V and J genes are those of that table, whereas D and trimming came from the DNA. The table includes 200,000 to 250,000 clones, about 85% detected once. V was cut by 7 bases and J by 5 bases, with 20 bases left in between. Germline assignment: CDR1 SNHLY and CDR2 FYNNEI. This CDR3 has 15 amino acids. The record originates from a study of blood T cell repertoires in COVID-19. The overall study: COVID-19 samples collected from the United States, Italy and Spain covered acute and convalescent phases. PBMCs, B-cell-depleted T cells, or T cells were the source of the cDNA or gDNA that made up the material.

The chain joins TRBV2 to TRBJ1-1; maybe TRBD1 (5 bases). The specimen sequenced was peripheral blood. This TCR came from a man in his forties or fifties who had recovered from COVID-19. CDR3: CASTPLWGGRTEAFF. DNA for the CDR3: TGTGCCAGCACCCCTCTGTGGGGGGGTCGGACTGAAGCTTTCTTT.